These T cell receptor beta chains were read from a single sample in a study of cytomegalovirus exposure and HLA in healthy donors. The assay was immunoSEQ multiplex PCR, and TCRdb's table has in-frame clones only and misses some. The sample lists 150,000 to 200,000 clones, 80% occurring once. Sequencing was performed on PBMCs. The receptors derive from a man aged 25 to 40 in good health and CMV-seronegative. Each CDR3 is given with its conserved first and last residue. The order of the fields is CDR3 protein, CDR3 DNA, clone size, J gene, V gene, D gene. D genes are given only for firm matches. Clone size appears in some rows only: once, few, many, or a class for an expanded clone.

cdr3_aa: CASSPTGTGITGELFF
cdr3_nt: TGTGCCAGCAGCCCTACCGGGACAGGGATCACCGGGGAGCTGTTTTTT
clone_size: NA
j_call: TRBJ2-2
v_call: TRBV7-6
d_call: TRBD1

cdr3_aa: CASSVGQGSGNTIYF
cdr3_nt: TGTGCCAGCAGTGTGGGACAGGGATCCGGAAACACCATATATTTT
clone_size: NA
j_call: TRBJ1-3
v_call: TRBV25-1
d_call: TRBD1

cdr3_aa: CASSPRQGATGNTIYF
cdr3_nt: TGTGCCAGCAGCCCTCGTCAGGGGGCGACTGGAAACACCATATATTTT
clone_size: NA
j_call: TRBJ1-3
v_call: TRBV7-8
d_call: TRBD1

cdr3_aa: CASTSRGTHEQYF
cdr3_nt: TGTGCCAGCACCTCAAGGGGTACCCACGAGCAGTACTTC
clone_size: NA
j_call: TRBJ2-7
v_call: TRBV5-8
d_call: NA

cdr3_aa: CASTLRHNSNQPQHF
cdr3_nt: TGTGCCAGCACCCTGAGACATAATAGCAATCAGCCCCAGCATTTT
clone_size: NA
j_call: TRBJ1-5
v_call: TRBV28
d_call: NA

cdr3_aa: CASSQGGNRDIEAFF
cdr3_nt: TGCGCCAGCAGCCAAGGGGGGAACAGGGATATTGAAGCTTTCTTT
clone_size: NA
j_call: TRBJ1-1
v_call: TRBV4-1
d_call: NA

cdr3_aa: CSVRDRENEQYF
cdr3_nt: TGCAGCGTTCGGGACAGGGAGAACGAGCAGTACTTC
clone_size: NA
j_call: TRBJ2-7
v_call: TRBV29-1
d_call: TRBD1

cdr3_aa: CASRAPGQGNTEAFF
cdr3_nt: TGTGCCAGCAGAGCTCCGGGACAGGGAAACACTGAAGCTTTCTTT
clone_size: NA
j_call: TRBJ1-1
v_call: TRBV6-5
d_call: TRBD1

cdr3_aa: CASSLGPRLDNEQFF
cdr3_nt: TGTGCCAGCAGCTTAGGACCCCGACTAGATAATGAGCAGTTCTTC
clone_size: NA
j_call: TRBJ2-1
v_call: TRBV7-9
d_call: NA

cdr3_aa: CASSLVPPSSGRLTYEQYF
cdr3_nt: TGCGCCAGCAGCTTGGTTCCTCCGTCTAGCGGGAGGCTGACCTACGAGCAGTACTTC
clone_size: NA
j_call: TRBJ2-7
v_call: TRBV5-1
d_call: TRBD2

cdr3_aa: CASSLGAGRRNEQYF
cdr3_nt: TGTGCCAGCAGCTTAGGAGCAGGGCGAAGGAACGAGCAGTACTTC
clone_size: once
j_call: TRBJ2-7
v_call: TRBV11-2
d_call: NA

cdr3_aa: CASAEGVSYEQYF
cdr3_nt: TGTGCCAGCGCGGAAGGAGTATCCTACGAGCAGTACTTC
clone_size: NA
j_call: TRBJ2-7
v_call: TRBV27
d_call: NA

cdr3_aa: CASRGTNEKLFF
cdr3_nt: TGCGCCAGCAGGGGGACAAACGAAAAACTGTTTTTT
clone_size: NA
j_call: TRBJ1-4
v_call: TRBV5-1
d_call: NA

cdr3_aa: CASSDRDRGGYTF
cdr3_nt: TGTGCCAGCAGTGACCGGGACAGGGGCGGCTACACCTTC
clone_size: once
j_call: TRBJ1-2
v_call: TRBV6-1
d_call: TRBD1

cdr3_aa: CASSLADRGLTEAFF
cdr3_nt: TGTGCCAGCAGCTTGGCGGACAGGGGGCTCACTGAAGCTTTCTTT
clone_size: once
j_call: TRBJ1-1
v_call: TRBV5-4
d_call: TRBD1

cdr3_aa: CASRADLAASYNEQFF
cdr3_nt: TGTGCCAGCAGAGCCGATCTAGCGGCCTCCTACAATGAGCAGTTCTTC
clone_size: many
j_call: TRBJ2-1
v_call: TRBV27
d_call: TRBD2

cdr3_aa: CASSRPTGGRQYEQFF
cdr3_nt: TGTGCCAGCAGCCGTCCGACGGGGGGGCGACAATATGAGCAGTTCTTC
clone_size: few
j_call: TRBJ2-1
v_call: TRBV13
d_call: TRBD2

cdr3_aa: CASSIYRTNTEAFF
cdr3_nt: TGTGCCAGTAGTATTTACAGGACGAACACTGAAGCTTTCTTT
clone_size: NA
j_call: TRBJ1-1
v_call: TRBV19
d_call: NA

cdr3_aa: CSSSPERQGLTNEKLFF
cdr3_nt: TGTTCCAGCAGCCCCGAGCGGCAGGGGTTAACTAATGAAAAACTGTTTTTT
clone_size: NA
j_call: TRBJ1-4
v_call: TRBV7-9
d_call: NA

cdr3_aa: CASSSGLAGGLPGTDTQYF
cdr3_nt: TGTGCCAGCAGCTCGGGACTAGCGGGGGGCCTTCCTGGCACAGATACGCAGTATTTT
clone_size: NA
j_call: TRBJ2-3
v_call: TRBV7-9
d_call: TRBD2

cdr3_aa: CSSSVQQGAGEKLFF
cdr3_nt: TGTTCCAGCAGCGTTCAACAGGGGGCCGGTGAAAAACTGTTTTTT
clone_size: NA
j_call: TRBJ1-4
v_call: TRBV7-9
d_call: TRBD1

cdr3_aa: CASSLTGIAKEQYF
cdr3_nt: TGTGCCAGCAGTCTGACAGGGATAGCAAAAGAGCAGTACTTC
clone_size: NA
j_call: TRBJ2-7
v_call: TRBV28
d_call: TRBD1

cdr3_aa: CASTSSGGANTEAFF
cdr3_nt: TGTGCCAGTACCTCCTCTGGGGGGGCGAACACTGAAGCTTTCTTT
clone_size: NA
j_call: TRBJ1-1
v_call: TRBV19
d_call: NA

cdr3_aa: CASSHPGQGATGELFF
cdr3_nt: TGTGCCAGCAGCCATCCGGGACAGGGGGCCACCGGGGAGCTGTTTTTT
clone_size: NA
j_call: TRBJ2-2
v_call: TRBV5-4
d_call: TRBD1

cdr3_aa: CASSHRTGYGYTF
cdr3_nt: TGCGCCAGCAGCCACCGTACAGGTTATGGCTACACCTTC
clone_size: NA
j_call: TRBJ1-2
v_call: TRBV4-3
d_call: NA

cdr3_aa: CASSFGGQARSYNEQFF
cdr3_nt: TGTGCCAGCAGCTTTGGAGGCCAAGCTCGCTCCTACAATGAGCAGTTCTTC
clone_size: NA
j_call: TRBJ2-1
v_call: TRBV11-3
d_call: NA

cdr3_aa: CASRPPRGWSDNSPLHF
cdr3_nt: TGTGCAAGTCGTCCCCCCCGGGGTTGGTCTGATAATTCACCCCTCCACTTT
clone_size: NA
j_call: TRBJ1-6
v_call: TRBV12-2
d_call: NA

cdr3_aa: CASSPYSNQPQHF
cdr3_nt: TGTGCCAGCAGCCCTTATAGCAATCAGCCCCAGCATTTT
clone_size: NA
j_call: TRBJ1-5
v_call: TRBV28
d_call: NA

cdr3_aa: CASSQDDMREASSTDTQYF
cdr3_nt: TGCGCCAGCAGCCAAGATGACATGCGGGAGGCCTCTAGCACAGATACGCAGTATTTT
clone_size: NA
j_call: TRBJ2-3
v_call: TRBV4-3
d_call: TRBD2

cdr3_aa: CASQQGDNTEAFF
cdr3_nt: TGTGCCAGCCAACAGGGAGACAACACTGAAGCTTTCTTT
clone_size: once
j_call: TRBJ1-1
v_call: TRBV6-1
d_call: NA

cdr3_aa: CASSSGGGNDNEQFF
cdr3_nt: TGTGCCAGCAGTTCAGGGGGCGGCAATGACAATGAGCAGTTCTTC
clone_size: NA
j_call: TRBJ2-1
v_call: TRBV28
d_call: TRBD1

cdr3_aa: CAWSGNSYGYTF
cdr3_nt: TGTGCCTGGAGCGGTAACAGCTATGGCTACACCTTC
clone_size: few
j_call: TRBJ1-2
v_call: TRBV30
d_call: NA

cdr3_aa: CAISELGRDYNEQFF
cdr3_nt: TGTGCCATCAGTGAGTTGGGCAGGGACTACAATGAGCAGTTCTTC
clone_size: NA
j_call: TRBJ2-1
v_call: TRBV10-3
d_call: NA

cdr3_aa: CAISDGLAGNEQFF
cdr3_nt: TGTGCCATCAGTGACGGACTAGCGGGAAATGAGCAGTTCTTC
clone_size: NA
j_call: TRBJ2-1
v_call: TRBV10-3
d_call: TRBD2

cdr3_aa: CASSPWGPGNTIYF
cdr3_nt: TGTGCCAGTAGCCCGTGGGGCCCTGGAAACACCATATATTTT
clone_size: NA
j_call: TRBJ1-3
v_call: TRBV19
d_call: NA

cdr3_aa: CASSSRTGDNEQFF
cdr3_nt: TGTGCCAGCAGCTCCCGGACAGGGGACAATGAGCAGTTCTTC
clone_size: NA
j_call: TRBJ2-1
v_call: TRBV5-4
d_call: TRBD1

cdr3_aa: CASSAYLGQTLYNEQFF
cdr3_nt: TGTGCCAGCAGCGCGTACCTGGGACAGACCTTGTACAATGAGCAGTTCTTC
clone_size: few
j_call: TRBJ2-1
v_call: TRBV7-8
d_call: TRBD1

cdr3_aa: CAWSPSNYEQYF
cdr3_nt: TGTGCCTGGAGTCCCAGTAACTACGAGCAGTACTTC
clone_size: NA
j_call: TRBJ2-7
v_call: TRBV30
d_call: NA

cdr3_aa: CASSLGPGAGAYNEQFF
cdr3_nt: TGTGCCAGCAGCTTAGGACCGGGAGCCGGGGCGTACAATGAGCAGTTCTTC
clone_size: NA
j_call: TRBJ2-1
v_call: TRBV7-6
d_call: NA

cdr3_aa: CAISESMTANGYTF
cdr3_nt: TGTGCCATCAGTGAGTCTATGACAGCTAATGGCTACACCTTC
clone_size: few
j_call: TRBJ1-2
v_call: TRBV10-3
d_call: NA

cdr3_aa: CASSVPGDTQYF
cdr3_nt: TGTGCCAGCAGCGTACCGGGGGATACGCAGTATTTT
clone_size: NA
j_call: TRBJ2-3
v_call: TRBV9
d_call: NA

cdr3_aa: CAWTRLDGGVRAEAFF
cdr3_nt: TGTGCCTGGACACGCCTTGACGGGGGGGTGAGGGCTGAAGCTTTCTTT
clone_size: once
j_call: TRBJ1-1
v_call: TRBV30
d_call: NA

cdr3_aa: CAWTLTGSNQPQHF
cdr3_nt: TGTGCTTGGACATTGACAGGCAGCAATCAGCCCCAGCATTTT
clone_size: NA
j_call: TRBJ1-5
v_call: TRBV30
d_call: NA

cdr3_aa: CASHTGGNEKLFF
cdr3_nt: TGTGCCAGCCACACAGGGGGTAATGAAAAACTGTTTTTT
clone_size: NA
j_call: TRBJ1-4
v_call: TRBV6-6
d_call: TRBD1

cdr3_aa: CASRRDLQETQYF
cdr3_nt: TGTGCCAGCAGGAGAGATCTCCAAGAGACCCAGTACTTC
clone_size: NA
j_call: TRBJ2-5
v_call: TRBV25-1
d_call: NA

cdr3_aa: CASSRQGANQPQHF
cdr3_nt: TGTGCCAGCAGCCGACAGGGTGCCAATCAGCCCCAGCATTTT
clone_size: NA
j_call: TRBJ1-5
v_call: TRBV6-5
d_call: TRBD1

cdr3_aa: CASSGTGRIYNEQFF
cdr3_nt: TGTGCCAGCAGCGGGACAGGGAGGATCTACAATGAGCAGTTCTTC
clone_size: NA
j_call: TRBJ2-1
v_call: TRBV27
d_call: TRBD1

cdr3_aa: CASSLVQGTRAFF
cdr3_nt: TGTGCCAGCAGCTTGGTCCAGGGGACGAGGGCTTTCTTT
clone_size: NA
j_call: TRBJ1-1
v_call: TRBV5-4
d_call: NA

cdr3_aa: CASSRDNFEAFF
cdr3_nt: TGCGCCAGCAGTCGGGACAACTTTGAAGCTTTCTTT
clone_size: NA
j_call: TRBJ1-1
v_call: TRBV5-1
d_call: NA

cdr3_aa: CASSLILGGPEETQYF
cdr3_nt: TGTGCCAGCAGTTTAATTCTAGGGGGACCCGAAGAGACCCAGTACTTC
clone_size: NA
j_call: TRBJ2-5
v_call: TRBV28
d_call: NA

cdr3_aa: CASSEWVAVNTGELFF
cdr3_nt: TGTGCCAGCAGTGAATGGGTAGCGGTGAACACCGGGGAGCTGTTTTTT
clone_size: once
j_call: TRBJ2-2
v_call: TRBV6-1
d_call: NA

cdr3_aa: CASSAGQGTEAFF
cdr3_nt: TGTGCCAGCAGTGCGGGACAGGGAACTGAAGCTTTCTTT
clone_size: once
j_call: TRBJ1-1
v_call: TRBV6-1
d_call: TRBD1

cdr3_aa: CASSPGSNYGYTF
cdr3_nt: TGTGCCAGCAGCCCCGGGAGTAACTATGGCTACACCTTC
clone_size: NA
j_call: TRBJ1-2
v_call: TRBV6-5
d_call: NA

cdr3_aa: CASSSSGLAGRETQYF
cdr3_nt: TGTGCCAGTAGTTCCTCCGGCCTAGCGGGTAGAGAGACCCAGTACTTC
clone_size: NA
j_call: TRBJ2-5
v_call: TRBV19
d_call: TRBD2

cdr3_aa: CASSRGLSPETQYF
cdr3_nt: TGTGCCAGCAGTCGGGGACTAAGCCCAGAGACCCAGTACTTC
clone_size: few
j_call: TRBJ2-5
v_call: TRBV25-1
d_call: TRBD2

cdr3_aa: CASSQDRRVGGYTF
cdr3_nt: TGCGCCAGCAGCCAAGATAGGAGGGTCGGGGGCTACACCTTC
clone_size: NA
j_call: TRBJ1-2
v_call: TRBV4-3
d_call: NA

cdr3_aa: CASSFGGREEFF
cdr3_nt: TGCGCCAGCAGCTTTGGCGGGAGGGAGGAGTTCTTC
clone_size: once
j_call: TRBJ2-1
v_call: TRBV5-1
d_call: TRBD2

cdr3_aa: CSLEGAGGPQTQYF
cdr3_nt: TGCAGCCTTGAAGGGGCGGGAGGTCCCCAGACCCAGTACTTC
clone_size: NA
j_call: TRBJ2-5
v_call: TRBV29-1
d_call: TRBD2

cdr3_aa: CASSPGGPRYF
cdr3_nt: TGTGCCAGCAGTCCAGGGGGGCCCCGGTACTTC
clone_size: NA
j_call: TRBJ2-7
v_call: TRBV28
d_call: NA

cdr3_aa: CASSRDRGYNSPLHF
cdr3_nt: TGTGCCAGCAGTCGCGACAGGGGGTATAATTCACCCCTCCACTTT
clone_size: once
j_call: TRBJ1-6
v_call: TRBV27
d_call: TRBD1